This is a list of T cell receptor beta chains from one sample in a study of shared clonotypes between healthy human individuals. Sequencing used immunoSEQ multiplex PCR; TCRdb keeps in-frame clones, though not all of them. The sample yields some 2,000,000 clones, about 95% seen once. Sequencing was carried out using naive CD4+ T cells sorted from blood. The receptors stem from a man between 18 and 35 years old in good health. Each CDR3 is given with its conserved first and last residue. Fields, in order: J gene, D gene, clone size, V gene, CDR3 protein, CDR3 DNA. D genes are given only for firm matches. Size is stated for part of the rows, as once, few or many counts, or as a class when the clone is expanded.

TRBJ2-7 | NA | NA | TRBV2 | CATRPGEQYF | TGTGCCACAAGGCCAGGCGAGCAGTACTTC
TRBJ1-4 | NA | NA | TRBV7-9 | CASSPQGLGEKLFF | TGTGCCAGCAGCCCACAGGGATTAGGAGAAAAACTGTTTTTT
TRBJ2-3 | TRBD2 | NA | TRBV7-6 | CASSLRASGTDTQYF | TGTGCCAGCAGCTTAAGGGCTAGCGGGACAGATACGCAGTATTTT
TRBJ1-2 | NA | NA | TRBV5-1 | CASSQPEGGPANYGYTF | TGCGCCAGCAGCCAGCCCGAAGGGGGGCCAGCTAACTATGGCTACACCTTC
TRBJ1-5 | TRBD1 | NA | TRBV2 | CASSKLLPRTGLSDQPQHF | TGTGCCAGCAGTAAACTTCTCCCCCGGACAGGGCTCTCTGATCAGCCCCAGCATTTT
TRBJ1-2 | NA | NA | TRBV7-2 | CASSLLWRDAYGYTF | TGTGCCAGCAGCTTACTCTGGCGGGATGCATATGGCTACACCTTC
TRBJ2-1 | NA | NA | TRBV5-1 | CASRQAGTSSYNEQFF | TGCGCCAGCAGGCAAGCCGGGACAAGCTCCTACAATGAGCAGTTCTTC
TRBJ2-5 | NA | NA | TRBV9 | CASSVGSIQETQYF | TGTGCCAGCAGCGTAGGCAGCATCCAAGAGACCCAGTACTTC
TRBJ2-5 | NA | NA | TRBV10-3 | CAISEATGWETQYF | TGTGCCATCAGTGAGGCGACGGGGTGGGAGACCCAGTACTTC
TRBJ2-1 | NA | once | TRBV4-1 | CASSQEGTAASYNEQFF | TGCGCCAGCAGCCAAGAAGGGACGGCGGCCTCCTACAATGAGCAGTTCTTC
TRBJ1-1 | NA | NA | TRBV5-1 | CASSLTAVSTEAFF | TGCGCCAGCAGCCTTACAGCGGTGAGCACTGAAGCTTTCTTT
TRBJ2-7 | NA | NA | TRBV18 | CASSPPNGYEQYF | TGTGCCAGCTCACCACCAAACGGGTACGAGCAGTACTTC
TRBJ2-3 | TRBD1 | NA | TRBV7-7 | CASSPPGTGSSTDTQYF | TGTGCTAGCAGCCCCCCCGGGACAGGTAGTAGCACAGATACGCAGTATTTT
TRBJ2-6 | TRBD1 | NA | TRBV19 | CASSIRQGVLTF | TGTGCCAGTAGTATCAGACAGGGCGTCCTGACTTTC
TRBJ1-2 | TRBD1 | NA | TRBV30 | CAWSVYPGGSYGYTF | TGTGCCTGGAGTGTATATCCAGGGGGAAGCTATGGCTACACCTTC
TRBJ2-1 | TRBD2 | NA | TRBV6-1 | CASSEALAGGTRSSYNEQFF | TGTGCCAGCAGTGAAGCACTGGCGGGAGGAACCCGTAGCTCCTACAATGAGCAGTTCTTC
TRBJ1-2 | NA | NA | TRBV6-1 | CASSEAEGRYGYTF | TGTGCCAGCAGTGAAGCAGAGGGTAGATATGGCTACACCTTC
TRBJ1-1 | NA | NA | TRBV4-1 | CASSRGFTLGNTEAFF | TGCGCCAGCAGCCGCGGATTTACTTTGGGGAACACTGAAGCTTTCTTT
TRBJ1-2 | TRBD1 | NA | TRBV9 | CASSPGQAGYTF | TGTGCCAGCAGTCCGGGACAGGCAGGCTACACCTTC
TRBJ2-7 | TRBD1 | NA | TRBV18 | CASSRVVTGNNEQYF | TGTGCCAGCTCAAGGGTGGTGACAGGGAACAACGAGCAGTACTTC
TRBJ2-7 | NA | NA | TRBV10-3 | CAISGAQGYEQYF | TGTGCCATCAGTGGAGCCCAGGGGTACGAGCAGTACTTC
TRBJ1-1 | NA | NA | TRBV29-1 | CSVGGVGVNTEAFF | TGCAGCGTTGGAGGGGTCGGGGTGAACACTGAAGCTTTCTTT
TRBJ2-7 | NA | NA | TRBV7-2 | CASSLDSISGYEQYF | TGTGCCAGCAGCTTAGATTCGATCTCGGGCTACGAGCAGTACTTC
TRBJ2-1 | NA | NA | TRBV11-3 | CASSSTGAAEQFF | TGTGCCAGCAGCTCGACTGGGGCTGCCGAGCAGTTCTTC
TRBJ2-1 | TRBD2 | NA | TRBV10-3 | CAISGTSGRAGSDEQFF | TGTGCCATCAGTGGGACTAGCGGGAGGGCGGGGAGCGATGAGCAGTTCTTC
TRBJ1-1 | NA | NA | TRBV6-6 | CASSSTQTLMNTEAFF | TGTGCCAGCAGTTCAACTCAAACACTCATGAACACTGAAGCTTTCTTT
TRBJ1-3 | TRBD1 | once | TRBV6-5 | CASRSGGSSGNTIYF | TGTGCCAGCAGATCAGGGGGGTCCTCTGGAAACACCATATATTTT
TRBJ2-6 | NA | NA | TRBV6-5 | CASSGSGANVLTF | TGTGCCAGCAGTGGATCTGGGGCCAACGTCCTGACTTTC
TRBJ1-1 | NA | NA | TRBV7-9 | CASSHIQSSGGSF | TGTGCCAGCAGCCACATCCAAAGCAGCGGGGGGAGCTTT
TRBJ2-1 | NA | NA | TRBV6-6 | CASTDSGAAVNEQFF | TGTGCCAGCACAGATAGCGGAGCCGCTGTAAATGAGCAGTTCTTC
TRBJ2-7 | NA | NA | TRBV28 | CASSLGEGGLGEQYF | TGTGCCAGCAGTTTGGGGGAAGGGGGTTTAGGCGAGCAGTACTTC
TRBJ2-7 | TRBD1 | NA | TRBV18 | CASSISGTGGYEQYF | TGTGCCAGCTCAATTTCCGGGACAGGGGGGTACGAGCAGTACTTC
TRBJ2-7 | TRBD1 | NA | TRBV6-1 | CASNRDRYEEQYF | TGTGCCAGCAACCGGGACAGGTACGAAGAGCAGTACTTC
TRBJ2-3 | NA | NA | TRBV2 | CASSITGSTDTQYF | TGTGCCAGCAGTATCACAGGGAGCACAGATACGCAGTATTTT